The 27 T cell receptor beta chains below all came from one sample that was sequenced in a study of T-cell memory formation after mild COVID-19. TCRdb re-called the 5' RACE reads through MiXCR, storing one row per CDR3 protein. The sample contains roughly 610,000 distinct CDR3 sequences, 15% to 20% of which appear only once. Sequencing used PBMCs or a T cell subset sorted from them (not recorded which). The origin of the receptors is an adult woman who had mild COVID-19 (a few samples of this study predate the infection). Cell type and time point are not known.

The chain carries TRBV12-5 and TRBJ2-2; 8 bases fit TRBD1. J was trimmed by 5 bases and V by 6 bases; bases with no gene match: 11. The CDR3 is 16 amino acids. The germline V gene encodes CDR1 LGHNT and CDR2 FRNRAP. Here the CDR3 DNA reads TGTGCTAGTGGCCTCGACAGGGGCTGGGGTACCGGGGAGCTGTTTTTT. Translating gives CASGLDRGWGTGELFF.

CDR3 sequence: CASSQSGNGYTF. In nucleotides, the CDR3 is TGTGCCAGCAGCCAATCGGGGAATGGCTACACCTTC. The rearrangement links TRBV16 to TRBJ1-2; D not resolved. V was shortened by 0 bases and J by 6 bases, with 5 bases between the two germline ends. Germline lookup yields CDR1 KGHSY and CDR2 FQNENV. The CDR3 has 12 amino acids.

The chain has TRBV20-1 and TRBJ1-2, with TRBD1 identical over 12 bases. The CDR3 loop spans 13 amino acids. V lost 5 bases and J lost 7; bases outside the gene matches: 5. The germline V gene has CDR1 DFQATT and CDR2 SNEGSKA (reference sequence). The CDR3 DNA sequence: TGCAGTGCTGGGGGACAGGGGGCGGGTGGCTACACCTTC. This sequence encodes CSAGGQGAGGYTF.

The V gene is TRBV5-1, the J gene TRBJ2-3, with 8 bases aligning to TRBD1. The CDR3 spans 14 residues. Germline V CDR1 and CDR2: SGHRS, YFSETQ. The trim removed 4 bases at V and 6 bases at J, leaving 7 bases unmatched. CDR3 region: CASSPDRVRDTQYF. The CDR3 nucleotides read TGCGCCAGCAGCCCGGACAGGGTCCGCGATACGCAGTATTTT.

The chain carries TRBV12-3 or TRBV12-4 and TRBJ2-1, with 9 bases aligning to TRBD1. The junction had 7 bases not matched to a gene; V was cut back by 7 bases and J by 6 bases. The CDR3 covers 14 residues. CDR3: CASTGTGYINEQFF. Written as DNA, the CDR3 is TGTGCCAGCACCGGGACAGGGTACATCAATGAGCAGTTCTTC.

This clonotype was detected only a few times. The chain uses TRBV11-2 and TRBJ2-5, with D possibly being TRBD1 (6 bases). Germline loops: CDR1 SGHAT, CDR2 FQNNGV. The ends were cut back, 2 bases at V and 3 bases at J, with 10 bases in the middle. This CDR3 region has 14 residues. CDR3 sequence (DNA): TGTGCCAGCAGCTTAAGTTCAGGGGAAGAGACCCAGTACTTC. Amino acids: CASSLSSGEETQYF. The full variable domain, completed using reference TRBV11-2 and TRBJ2-5, is EAGVAQSPRYKIIEKRQSVAFWCNPISGHATLYWYQQILGQGPKLLIQFQNNGVVDDSQLPKDRFSAERLKGVDSTLKIQPAKLEDSAVYLCASSLSSGEETQYFGPGTRLLVL.

V and J are TRBV9 and TRBJ2-2, with TRBD1 identical over 8 bases. CDR3 length: 16 residues. Trimming removed 4 bases from V and 3 bases from J; junction bases left unmatched: 8. Germline lookup yields CDR1 SGDLS and CDR2 YYNGEE. CDR3 DNA sequence: TGTGCCAGCAGCCCCCGGACAGGGCTGGACACCGGGGAGCTGTTTTTT. It translates to CASSPRTGLDTGELFF.

This clonotype was detected only a few times. The CDR3 region has the DNA TGTGCCAGCAGTCAGCTCCCGGGACCCAGGGGCACTGAAGCTTTCTTT. It specifies CASSQLPGPRGTEAFF. The gene calls are TRBV27 and TRBJ1-1, with TRBD1 as a possible D gene (6 bases). The CDR3 runs to 16 residues. The V gene's germline CDR1 is MNHEY and CDR2 SMNVEV (reference sequence). Trimming stripped 5 bases from V and 4 bases from J, with 20 bases between.

V gene TRBV10-3 combines with J gene TRBJ2-7; TRBD1 matches at 8 bases. CDR1 is ENHRY and CDR2 is SYGVKD in the germline V gene. The CDR3 sequence is 12 residues long. V gave up 2 bases and J gave up 9 bases; unmatched junction bases: 3. The CDR3 protein is CAISEPGQGQYF. For the CDR3, the DNA is TGTGCCATCAGTGAGCCTGGACAGGGGCAGTACTTC.

This clonotype was recorded a few times. V gene TRBV5-1 combines with J gene TRBJ2-3; D unclear. The V gene's germline CDR1 is SGHRS and CDR2 YFSETQ. V was trimmed by 3 bases and J by 2 bases, leaving 10 bases between them. The CDR3 totals 14 residues. The CDR3 nucleotides read TGCGCCAGCAGCTGGCCACCCAACACAGATACGCAGTATTTT. Amino acid sequence: CASSWPPNTDTQYF.

This clonotype was detected ten times or more. The rearrangement joins TRBV27 to TRBJ2-1; TRBD2 aligns across 11 bases. J was trimmed by 1 base and V by 2 bases; bases with no gene match: 10. Per germline, CDR1 MNHEY and CDR2 SMNVEV (reference sequence). The CDR3 consists of 19 residues. This CDR3 reads CASSLSPLLAGGSYNEQFF. CDR3 sequence (DNA): TGTGCCAGCAGTTTAAGTCCTCTTCTAGCGGGAGGATCCTACAATGAGCAGTTCTTC.

The rearrangement links TRBV7-2 to TRBJ2-1; D is ambiguous. Trimming removed 2 bases from V and 9 bases from J, with 8 bases in between. There are 12 residues in the CDR3. The germline gives CDR1 SGHTA, CDR2 FQGNSA. The CDR3 region has the DNA TGTGCCAGCAGCTTATCCAGGCGTGAGCAGTTCTTC. This translates into CASSLSRREQFF.

There are many counts of this clonotype. The genes are TRBV6-2 or TRBV6-3 and TRBJ1-5; no reliable D call. V shed 3 bases and J shed 6 bases, with 12 bases lying between them. The CDR3 length is 14 residues. Germline CDR1 and CDR2: MNHEY and SVGEGT. The CDR3 DNA is TGTGCCAGCAGTTATTCCGTGGATAGTCAGCCCCAGCATTTT. Translation gives CASSYSVDSQPQHF.

This rearrangement joins TRBV7-2 to TRBJ2-1, with unresolved D. V lost 3 bases to trimming and J lost 4 bases, with 7 bases between them. Germline lookup yields CDR1 SGHTA and CDR2 FQGNSA. CDR3 length: 13 residues. CDR3 residues: CASSFGYYNEQFF. The CDR3 DNA reads as TGTGCCAGCAGCTTCGGGTATTACAATGAGCAGTTCTTC.

This clonotype appeared many times. The chain combines TRBV12-3 or TRBV12-4 with TRBJ2-1, with a possible D match to TRBD1 (5 bases). The V end was cut by 1 base, the J end by 4 bases, with 8 bases between. This CDR3 spans 14 amino acids. The CDR3 spells CASSLGRAYNEQFF. The CDR3 region has the DNA TGTGCCAGCAGTTTAGGCAGGGCATACAATGAGCAGTTCTTC.

The chain recombines TRBV27 with TRBJ1-5; the D gene is possibly TRBD1 (5 bases). Germline V gene sequence: CDR1 MNHEY, CDR2 SMNVEV (reference sequence). The CDR3 length is 14 residues. The germline V and J ends were trimmed by 0 bases and 4 bases, with 7 bases remaining between them. The CDR3 DNA is TGTGCCAGCAGTTTATCTGGGACGAATCAGCCCCAGCATTTT. Translated, it gives CASSLSGTNQPQHF.

This clonotype was detected many times. V usage is TRBV3-1 and J usage is TRBJ1-2, with D maybe TRBD1 (6 bases). Germline CDR1 LGHDT, CDR2 YNNKEL (reference sequence). V was clipped by 4 bases and J by 2 bases, with 11 bases between them. This CDR3 has 14 amino acids. The CDR3 reads CASSRSQGNYGYTF. CDR3 bases: TGTGCCAGCAGCCGTTCGCAGGGGAACTATGGCTACACCTTC.

This clonotype was counted only a few times. This chain uses TRBV2 with TRBJ2-1; D might be TRBD2 (6 bases). Germline CDR1 reads SNHLY; CDR2 reads FYNNEI. The V end was cut by 3 bases, the J end by 6 bases, with 6 bases between. The CDR3 sequence is 12 residues long. The CDR3 DNA reads TGTGCCAGCAGTGACGGGAGCAATGAGCAGTTCTTC. Its translation: CASSDGSNEQFF.

This chain connects TRBV12-3 or TRBV12-4 to TRBJ2-7; 9 bases agree with TRBD2. The CDR3 consists of 14 residues. V lost 1 base, J lost 7 bases, and 5 bases stayed unmatched. CDR3 nucleotides: TGTGCCAGCAGTTTAGGCGGGGGGGCAAAGGAGCAGTACTTC. As protein: CASSLGGGAKEQYF.

This clonotype was seen at least ten times. The chain uses TRBV27 and TRBJ1-1; 8 bases align to TRBD1. The CDR3 has 15 residues. V shed 5 bases and J 1 base; nucleotides not matched to a gene: 6. CDR1 and CDR2 from the germline V gene are MNHEY and SMNVEV (reference sequence). CDR3 DNA: TGTGCCAGCAGTCTCGGACAGGGCCCGAACACTGAAGCTTTCTTT. As protein: CASSLGQGPNTEAFF.

V and J are TRBV3-1 and TRBJ2-1; D is uncertain. The CDR3 totals 11 residues. Germline assignment: CDR1 LGHDT and CDR2 YNNKEL (reference sequence). Trimming stripped 0 bases from V and 14 bases from J, with 8 bases between. CDR3 DNA sequence: TGTGCCAGCAGCCAAGATGGGCCCGAGTTCTTC. Its translation: CASSQDGPEFF.

This chain links TRBV20-1 with TRBJ1-1, with 7 bases aligning to TRBD1. Germline V CDR1 and CDR2: DFQATT, SNEGSKA (reference sequence). CDR3 size: 12 residues. Trimming removed 6 bases from V and 7 bases from J; junction bases left unmatched: 8. The CDR3 region has the DNA TGCAGTGCCCCCTCCCGGACAGGTGAAGCTTTCTTT. Translation gives CSAPSRTGEAFF.

This chain links TRBV5-6 with TRBJ1-2, with 9 bases that match TRBD1. Germline CDR1 is SGHDT and CDR2 is YYEEEE. Trimming took 3 bases from V and 3 from J; bases not matched to a gene: 3. The CDR3 length is 14 residues. CDR3 amino acids: CASSYHRGHYGYTF. The CDR3 region has the DNA TGTGCCAGCAGCTATCACAGGGGGCACTATGGCTACACCTTC.

V and J are TRBV30 and TRBJ1-4, with D perhaps TRBD1 (5 bases). The length of the CDR3 is 15 residues. Trimming shortened V by 2 bases and J by 5 bases, and 15 bases separated the two germline ends. Per the germline V gene, CDR1 is GTSNPN and CDR2 is SVGIG (reference sequence). The CDR3 DNA sequence: TGTGCCTGGAGTCTTGGGGGACGGATGAATGAAAAACTGTTTTTT. Protein sequence: CAWSLGGRMNEKLFF.

The table lists this clonotype with a few counts. This sequence joins TRBV11-1 and TRBJ2-1, with D maybe TRBD2 (6 bases). V lost 1 base and J lost 7, with 17 bases in between. This CDR3 comprises 16 residues. Germline lookup yields CDR1 SGHAT and CDR2 FQDESV (reference sequence). CDR3 in amino acids: CASSLVFPGAGNEQFF. The CDR3 DNA reads as TGTGCCAGCAGCTTAGTATTTCCCGGGGCGGGAAATGAGCAGTTCTTC.

The chain uses TRBV25-1 and TRBJ2-7; 9 nucleotides agree with TRBD1. Germline V gene sequence: CDR1 MGHDK, CDR2 SYGVNS. V lost 4 bases and J lost 6; bases outside the gene matches: 7. The CDR3 has 14 amino acids. The CDR3 region has the DNA TGTGCCAGCAGTGGCGGGACAGGGAGGGTCGAGCAGTACTTC. Residues: CASSGGTGRVEQYF.

This clonotype has a handful of counts. This chain links TRBV4-1 with TRBJ1-4, with TRBD1 matching 10 bases. The V and J ends lost 5 bases and 0 bases, in that order; junction bases with no gene match: 3. Germline CDR1 reads MGHRA; CDR2 reads YSYEKL. The CDR3 totals 16 residues. The chain's CDR3 is CASSGTGASTNEKLFF. The CDR3 coding sequence is TGCGCCAGCAGCGGGACAGGGGCCTCAACTAATGAAAAACTGTTTTTT.